Following are 5 T cell receptor beta chains from one sample sequenced in a study of blood T cell repertoires in COVID-19. Sequencing used immunoSEQ multiplex PCR; TCRdb keeps in-frame clones, though not all of them. Of some 42,000 clones listed, roughly 84% are singletons. Material for sequencing was peripheral blood. The receptor source for this set is a human donor in a cohort sampled during active COVID-19.

CDR3 nucleotide sequence: TGTGCCAGCAGCCCGGGACAGGGAGGGACAGATACGCAGTATTTT. This sequence encodes CASSPGQGGTDTQYF. V gene TRBV7-6 combines with J gene TRBJ2-3, with 9 bases identical to TRBD1. Per the germline V gene, CDR1 is SGHVS and CDR2 is FNYEAQ. CDR3 length equals 15 residues. Losses at the gene ends were 5 bases for V and 3 bases for J; bases not matched to a gene: 6.

The chain carries TRBV19 and TRBJ2-4; perhaps TRBD1 as D (6 bases). V was clipped by 4 bases and J by 3 bases, with 13 bases between them. Germline loops: CDR1 LNHDA, CDR2 SQIVND (reference sequence). The CDR3 runs 15 residues. The DNA for the CDR3 is TGTGCCAGTAGTAAAGGGGACAACGTCAAAAACATTCAGTACTTC. Translating it yields CASSKGDNVKNIQYF.

The chain is built from TRBV19 and TRBJ2-7, with TRBD2 as a possible D gene (6 bases). The CDR3 is made up of 13 amino acids. V lost 7 bases to trimming and J lost 3 bases, with 13 bases between them. Germline V CDR1 and CDR2: LNHDA, SQIVND (reference sequence). CDR3 bases: TGTGCCAGTAAGGGGCAGGGAGGCTACGAGCAGTACTTC. It specifies CASKGQGGYEQYF.

The chain joins TRBV4-1 to TRBJ2-5; tentatively, D is TRBD1 (5 bases). V gave up 1 base and J gave up 5 bases, with 11 bases separating them. This CDR3 spans 14 amino acids. CDR1 MGHRA and CDR2 YSYEKL come from the germline V gene. The CDR3: CASSQGLGRETQYF. CDR3 DNA: TGCGCCAGCAGCCAAGGGCTGGGGCGGGAGACCCAGTACTTC.

This chain joins TRBV18 and TRBJ1-2; D might be TRBD1 (6 bases). The germline gives CDR1 KGHSH, CDR2 LQKENI. Trimming cost V 4 bases and J 2 bases, with 14 bases left between them. The CDR3 covers 15 residues. The CDR3: CASSLQPQGNYGYTF. CDR3 sequence (DNA): TGTGCCAGCTCACTCCAACCCCAGGGGAACTATGGCTACACCTTC.